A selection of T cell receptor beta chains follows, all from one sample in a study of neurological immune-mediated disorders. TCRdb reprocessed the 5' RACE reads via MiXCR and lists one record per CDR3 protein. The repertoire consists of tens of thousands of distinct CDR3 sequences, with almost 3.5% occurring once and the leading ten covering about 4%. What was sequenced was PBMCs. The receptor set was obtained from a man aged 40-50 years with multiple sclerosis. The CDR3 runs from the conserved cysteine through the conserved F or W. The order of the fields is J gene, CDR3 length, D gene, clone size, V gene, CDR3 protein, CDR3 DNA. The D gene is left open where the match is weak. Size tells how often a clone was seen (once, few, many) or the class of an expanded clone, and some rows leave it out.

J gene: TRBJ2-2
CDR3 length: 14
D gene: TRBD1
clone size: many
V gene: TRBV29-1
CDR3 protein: CSGRQGANTGELFF
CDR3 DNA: TGCAGCGGGAGACAGGGGGCGAACACCGGGGAGCTGTTTTTT

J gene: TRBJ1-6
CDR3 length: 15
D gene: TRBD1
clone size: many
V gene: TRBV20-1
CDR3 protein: CSALRGRDYNSPLHF
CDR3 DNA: TGCAGTGCTCTCAGGGGGAGAGACTATAATTCACCCCTCCACTTT

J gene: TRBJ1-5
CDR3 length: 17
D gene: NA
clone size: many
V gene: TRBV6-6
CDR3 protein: CASSYRGGTHSNQPQHF
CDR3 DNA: TGTGCCAGCAGTTATCGCGGGGGGACACATAGCAATCAGCCCCAGCATTTT

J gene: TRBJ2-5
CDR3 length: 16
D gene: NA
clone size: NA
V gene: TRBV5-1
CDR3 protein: CASSLEAGPIRGTQYF
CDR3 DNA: TGCGCCAGCAGCTTGGAGGCCGGGCCCATAAGGGGGACCCAGTACTTC

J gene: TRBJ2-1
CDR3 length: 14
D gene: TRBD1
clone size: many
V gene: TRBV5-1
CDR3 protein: CASRTGTANNEQFF
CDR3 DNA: TGCGCCAGCAGAACCGGGACAGCGAACAATGAGCAGTTCTTC

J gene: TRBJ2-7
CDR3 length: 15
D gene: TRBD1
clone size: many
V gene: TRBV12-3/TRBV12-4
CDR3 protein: CASRVGQGFSYEQYF
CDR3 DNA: TGTGCCAGCAGGGTGGGACAGGGGTTCTCCTACGAGCAGTACTTC

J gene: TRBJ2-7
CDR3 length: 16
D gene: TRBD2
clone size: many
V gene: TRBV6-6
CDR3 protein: CASSYTQAGSSYEQYF
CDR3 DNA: TGTGCCAGCAGTTACACCCAAGCGGGGAGCTCCTACGAGCAGTACTTC

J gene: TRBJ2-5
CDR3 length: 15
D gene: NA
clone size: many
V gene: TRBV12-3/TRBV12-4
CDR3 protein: CASRSTGTPRETQYF
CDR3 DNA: TGTGCCAGCAGGTCCACCGGGACTCCCCGGGAGACCCAGTACTTC

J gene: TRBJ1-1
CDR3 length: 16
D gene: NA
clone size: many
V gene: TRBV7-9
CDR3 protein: CASSTGTPTIRTEAFF
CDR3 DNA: TGTGCCAGCAGTACCGGGACGCCGACAATACGCACTGAAGCTTTCTTT

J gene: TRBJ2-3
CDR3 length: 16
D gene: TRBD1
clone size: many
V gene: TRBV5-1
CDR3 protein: CASSRWDRGRPDTQYF
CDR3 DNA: TGCGCCAGCAGCCGCTGGGACAGGGGGCGCCCAGATACGCAGTATTTT

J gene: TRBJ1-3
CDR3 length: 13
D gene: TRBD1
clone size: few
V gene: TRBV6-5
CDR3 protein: CASSLDRGNTIYF
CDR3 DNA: TGTGCCAGCAGCCTGGACAGGGGAAACACCATATATTTT

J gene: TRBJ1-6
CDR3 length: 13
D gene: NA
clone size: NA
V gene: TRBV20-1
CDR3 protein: CSARAPRDSPLHF
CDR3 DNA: TGCAGTGCTAGAGCCCCAAGGGATTCACCCCTCCACTTT

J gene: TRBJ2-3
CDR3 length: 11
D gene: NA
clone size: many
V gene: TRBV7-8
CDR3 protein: CASSPADTQYF
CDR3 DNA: TGTGCCAGCAGCCCGGCAGATACGCAGTATTTT

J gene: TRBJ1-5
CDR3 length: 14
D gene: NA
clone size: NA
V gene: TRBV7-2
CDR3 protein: CASSSLDPGRPQHF
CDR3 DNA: TGTGCCAGCAGCTCCCTCGACCCGGGCCGGCCCCAGCATTTT

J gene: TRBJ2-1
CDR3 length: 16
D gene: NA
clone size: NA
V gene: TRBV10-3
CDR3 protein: CAISAEGVGYYNEQFF
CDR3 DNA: TGTGCCATCAGTGCCGAGGGAGTGGGGTACTACAATGAGCAGTTCTTC

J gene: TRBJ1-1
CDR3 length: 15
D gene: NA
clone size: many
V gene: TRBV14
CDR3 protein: CASSPSLGASTEAFF
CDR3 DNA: TGTGCCAGCAGCCCATCCCTTGGGGCAAGCACTGAAGCTTTCTTT

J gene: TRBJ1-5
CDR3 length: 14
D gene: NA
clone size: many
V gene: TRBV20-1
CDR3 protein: CSAAHREGYQPQHF
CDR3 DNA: TGCAGTGCTGCTCACCGGGAAGGGTATCAGCCCCAGCATTTT

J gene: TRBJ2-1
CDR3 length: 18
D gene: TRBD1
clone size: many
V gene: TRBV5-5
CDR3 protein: CASSLGNPGQAGDNEQFF
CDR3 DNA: TGTGCCAGCAGCTTAGGCAACCCCGGACAGGCCGGCGACAATGAGCAGTTCTTC

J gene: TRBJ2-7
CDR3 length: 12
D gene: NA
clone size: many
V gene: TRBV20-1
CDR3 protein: CSARADPYEQYF
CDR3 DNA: TGCAGTGCTAGAGCGGACCCCTACGAGCAGTACTTC

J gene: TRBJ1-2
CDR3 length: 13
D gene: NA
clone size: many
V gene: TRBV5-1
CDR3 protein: CASSLGTYYGYTF
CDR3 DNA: TGCGCCAGCAGCTTAGGGACATACTATGGCTACACCTTC

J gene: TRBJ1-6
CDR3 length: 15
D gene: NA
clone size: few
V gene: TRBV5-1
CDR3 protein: CASSLIRSYNSTLNF
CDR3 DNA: TGCGCCAGCAGCTTGATTCGCTCCTATAATTCAACCCTCAACTTT

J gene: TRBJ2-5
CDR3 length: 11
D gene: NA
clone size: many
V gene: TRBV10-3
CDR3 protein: CAIMVEETQYF
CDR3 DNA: TGTGCCATCATGGTTGAAGAGACCCAGTACTTC

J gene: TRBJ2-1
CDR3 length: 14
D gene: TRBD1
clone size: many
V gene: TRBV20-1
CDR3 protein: CSAKDRRNYNEQFF
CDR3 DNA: TGCAGTGCTAAGGACAGGCGAAACTACAATGAGCAGTTCTTC

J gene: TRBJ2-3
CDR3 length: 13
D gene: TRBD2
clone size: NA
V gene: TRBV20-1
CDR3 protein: CSAHGLAGDTQYF
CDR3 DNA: TGCAGTGCCCATGGACTAGCCGGAGATACGCAGTATTTT

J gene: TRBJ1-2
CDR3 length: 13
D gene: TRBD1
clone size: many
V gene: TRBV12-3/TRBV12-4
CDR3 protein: CASRGTGRYGYTF
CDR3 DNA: TGTGCCAGCAGGGGGACAGGACGCTATGGCTACACCTTC

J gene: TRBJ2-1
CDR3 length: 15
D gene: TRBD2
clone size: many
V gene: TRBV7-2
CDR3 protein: CASSAGTSGSGEQFF
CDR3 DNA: TGTGCCAGCAGCGCCGGGACTAGCGGGAGCGGTGAGCAGTTCTTC

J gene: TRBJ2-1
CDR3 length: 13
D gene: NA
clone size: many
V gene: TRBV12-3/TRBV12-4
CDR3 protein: CASSPEEYNEQFF
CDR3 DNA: TGTGCCAGCAGTCCAGAGGAGTACAATGAGCAGTTCTTC

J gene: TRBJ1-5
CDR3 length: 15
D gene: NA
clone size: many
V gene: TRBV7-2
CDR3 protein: CASSEVAGLNQPQHF
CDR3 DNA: TGTGCCAGCAGCGAGGTCGCAGGGTTGAATCAGCCCCAGCATTTT

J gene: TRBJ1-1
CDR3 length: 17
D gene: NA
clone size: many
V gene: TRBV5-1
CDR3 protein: CASSPVHGGKRNTEAFF
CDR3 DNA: TGCGCCAGCAGCCCTGTCCACGGAGGCAAGAGAAACACTGAAGCTTTCTTT

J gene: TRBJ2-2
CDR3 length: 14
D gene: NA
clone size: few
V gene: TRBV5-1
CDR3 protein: CASRLQGNTGELFF
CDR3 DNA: TGCGCCAGCAGATTACAGGGGAACACCGGGGAGCTGTTTTTT

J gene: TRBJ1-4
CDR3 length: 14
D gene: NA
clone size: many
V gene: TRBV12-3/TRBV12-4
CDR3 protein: CASSLAGLNEKLFF
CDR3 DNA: TGTGCCAGCAGTTTGGCGGGCCTTAATGAAAAACTGTTTTTT

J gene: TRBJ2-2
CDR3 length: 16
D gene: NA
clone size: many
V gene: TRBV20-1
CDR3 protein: CSARDMITGNTGELFF
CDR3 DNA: TGCAGTGCTAGAGATATGATTACGGGGAACACCGGGGAGCTGTTTTTT

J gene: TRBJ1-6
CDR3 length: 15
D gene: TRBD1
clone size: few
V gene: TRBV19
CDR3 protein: CASTIPGQGNSPLHF
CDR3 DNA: TGTGCCAGTACCATACCTGGACAGGGGAATTCACCCCTCCACTTT

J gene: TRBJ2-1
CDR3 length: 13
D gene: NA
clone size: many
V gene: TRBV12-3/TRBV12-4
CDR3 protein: CASSLDFYNEQFF
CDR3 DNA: TGTGCCAGCAGTCTGGACTTTTACAATGAGCAGTTCTTC

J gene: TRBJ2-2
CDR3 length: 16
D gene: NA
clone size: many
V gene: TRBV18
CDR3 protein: CASSPPSRSNTGELFF
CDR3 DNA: TGTGCCAGCTCACCACCTTCCCGATCGAACACCGGGGAGCTGTTTTTT

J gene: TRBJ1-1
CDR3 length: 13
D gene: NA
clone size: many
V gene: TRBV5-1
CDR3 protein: CASSLESQAEAFF
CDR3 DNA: TGCGCCAGCAGCTTGGAGTCTCAAGCTGAAGCTTTCTTT

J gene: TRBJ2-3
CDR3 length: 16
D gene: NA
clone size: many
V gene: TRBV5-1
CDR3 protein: CASSLARGFSTDTQYF
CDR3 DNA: TGCGCCAGCAGCTTGGCCCGCGGATTTAGCACAGATACGCAGTATTTT

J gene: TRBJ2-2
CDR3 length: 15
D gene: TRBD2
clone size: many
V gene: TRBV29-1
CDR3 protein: CSVGGGPQGTGELFF
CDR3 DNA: TGCAGCGTTGGCGGGGGGCCTCAGGGAACCGGGGAGCTGTTTTTT

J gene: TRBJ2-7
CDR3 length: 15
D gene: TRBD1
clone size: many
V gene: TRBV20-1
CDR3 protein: CSARALGQGLHEQYF
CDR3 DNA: TGCAGTGCTAGAGCCCTGGGACAGGGTTTGCACGAGCAGTACTTC